This T cell receptor (beta chain) comes out of a study of cytomegalovirus exposure and HLA in healthy donors. Overall study results and limits: Per a later analysis, HLA-associated TCR beta chains showed more clonal expansion than other, equally common TCR beta chains.

This CDR3 region has 13 residues. 13 Jbeta primers and 60 Vbeta primers were used for the PCR. Generated by immunoSEQ multiplex PCR, the TCRdb table keeps only in-frame clones and is missing some. This table holds about 130,000 clones, roughly 80% found once. Healthy bone marrow donors formed the donor group. Turning to this clone: Antigen specificity is unknown.

The origin of this receptor is a man younger than 30 in good health and CMV-seropositive. Sequencing was done on a sample of PBMCs. This chain connects TRBV21-1 to TRBJ1-1; the table gives TRBD1 as D, unverified against the DNA. TRBV21-1 is given as a pseudogene. The CDR3 nucleotides read TGTGCCAGCGGCAAAAACATATCCCATGAAGCTTTCTTT. Amino acid sequence: CASGKNISHEAFF.